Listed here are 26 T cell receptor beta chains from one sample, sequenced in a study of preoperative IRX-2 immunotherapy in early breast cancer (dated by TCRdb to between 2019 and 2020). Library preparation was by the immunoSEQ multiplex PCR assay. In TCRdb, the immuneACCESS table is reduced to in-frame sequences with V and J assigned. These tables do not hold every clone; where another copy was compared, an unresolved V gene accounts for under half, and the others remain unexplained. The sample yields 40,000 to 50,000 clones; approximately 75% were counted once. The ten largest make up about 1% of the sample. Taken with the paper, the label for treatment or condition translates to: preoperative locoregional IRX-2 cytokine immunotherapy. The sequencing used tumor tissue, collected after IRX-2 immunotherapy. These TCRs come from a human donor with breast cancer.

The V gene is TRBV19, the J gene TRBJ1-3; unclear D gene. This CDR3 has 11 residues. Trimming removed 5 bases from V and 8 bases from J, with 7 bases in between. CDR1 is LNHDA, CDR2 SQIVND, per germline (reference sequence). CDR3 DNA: TGTGCCAGTAGTTCACGGGACACCATATATTTT. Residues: CASSSRDTIYF.

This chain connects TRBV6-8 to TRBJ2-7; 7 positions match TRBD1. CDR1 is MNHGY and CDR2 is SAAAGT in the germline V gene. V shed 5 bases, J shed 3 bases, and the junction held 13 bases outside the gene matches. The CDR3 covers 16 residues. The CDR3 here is CASSREAGGLHYEQYF. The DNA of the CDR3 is TGTGCCAGCAGTCGAGAGGCAGGGGGTCTTCACTACGAGCAGTACTTC.

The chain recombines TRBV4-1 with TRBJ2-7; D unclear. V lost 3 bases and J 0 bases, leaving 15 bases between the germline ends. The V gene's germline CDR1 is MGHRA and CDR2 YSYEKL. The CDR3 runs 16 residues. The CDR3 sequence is CASSHPPIRSSYEQYF. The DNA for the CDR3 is TGCGCCAGCAGCCACCCCCCGATAAGAAGCTCCTACGAGCAGTACTTC.

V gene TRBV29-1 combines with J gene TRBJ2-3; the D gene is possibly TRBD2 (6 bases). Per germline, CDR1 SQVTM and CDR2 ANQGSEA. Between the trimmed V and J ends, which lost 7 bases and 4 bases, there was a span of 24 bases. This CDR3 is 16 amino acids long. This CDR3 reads CSATIDFRRGADTQYF. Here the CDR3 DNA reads TGCAGCGCTACCATTGACTTCCGGAGGGGTGCAGATACGCAGTATTTT.

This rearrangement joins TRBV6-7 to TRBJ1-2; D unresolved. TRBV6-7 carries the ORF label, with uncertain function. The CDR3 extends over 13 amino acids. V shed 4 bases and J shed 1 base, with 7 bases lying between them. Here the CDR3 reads CASSFGSNYGYTF. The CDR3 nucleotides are TGTGCCAGCAGTTTTGGCAGTAACTATGGCTACACCTTC.

CDR3 region: CASSLAGTSGTDTQYF. The DNA of the CDR3 is TGCGCCAGCAGCTTGGCTGGGACTAGCGGCACAGATACGCAGTATTTT. The rearrangement links TRBV5-1 to TRBJ2-3, with TRBD2 identical over 10 bases. V gave up 0 bases and J gave up 1 base; unmatched junction bases: 2. Germline V gene sequence: CDR1 SGHRS, CDR2 YFSETQ. CDR3 length equals 16 residues.

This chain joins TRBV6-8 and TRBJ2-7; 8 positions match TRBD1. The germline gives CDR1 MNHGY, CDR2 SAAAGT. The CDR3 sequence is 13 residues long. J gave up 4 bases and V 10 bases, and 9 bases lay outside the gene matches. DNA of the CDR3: TGTGCCACGAAGGGACAGGAGTTATACGAGCAGTACTTC. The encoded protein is CATKGQELYEQYF.

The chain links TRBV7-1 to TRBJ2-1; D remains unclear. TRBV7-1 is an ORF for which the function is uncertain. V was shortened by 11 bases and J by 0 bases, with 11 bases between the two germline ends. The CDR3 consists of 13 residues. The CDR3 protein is CAVSLVSYNEQFF. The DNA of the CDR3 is TGTGCCGTCAGTTTGGTCTCCTACAATGAGCAGTTCTTC.

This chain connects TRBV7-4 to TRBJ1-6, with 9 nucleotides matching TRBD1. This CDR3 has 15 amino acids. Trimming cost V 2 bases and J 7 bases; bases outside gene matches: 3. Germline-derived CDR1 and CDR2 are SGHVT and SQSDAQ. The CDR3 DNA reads TGTGCCAGCAGCTTAAGTGGGACAGGGAATTCACCCCTCCACTTT. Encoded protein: CASSLSGTGNSPLHF. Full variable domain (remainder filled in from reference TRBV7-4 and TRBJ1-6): GAGVSQSPRYKVAKRGRDVALRCDSISGHVTLYWYRQTLGQGSEVLTYSQSDAQRDKSGRPSGRFSAERPERSVSTLKIQRTEQGDSAVYLCASSLSGTGNSPLHFGNGTRLTVT.

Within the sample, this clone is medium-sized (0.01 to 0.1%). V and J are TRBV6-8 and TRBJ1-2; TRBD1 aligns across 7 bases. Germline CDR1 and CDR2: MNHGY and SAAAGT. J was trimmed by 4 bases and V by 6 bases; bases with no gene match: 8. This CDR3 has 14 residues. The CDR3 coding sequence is TGTGCCAGCAGCTCCCCAGGACAGGTCTATGGCTACACCTTC. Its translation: CASSSPGQVYGYTF.

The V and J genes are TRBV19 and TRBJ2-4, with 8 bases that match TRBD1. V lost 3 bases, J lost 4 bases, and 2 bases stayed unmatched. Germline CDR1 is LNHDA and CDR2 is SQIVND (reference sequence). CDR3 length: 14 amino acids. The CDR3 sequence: CASSIWTGKNIQYF. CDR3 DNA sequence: TGTGCCAGTAGTATTTGGACAGGGAAAAACATTCAGTACTTC.

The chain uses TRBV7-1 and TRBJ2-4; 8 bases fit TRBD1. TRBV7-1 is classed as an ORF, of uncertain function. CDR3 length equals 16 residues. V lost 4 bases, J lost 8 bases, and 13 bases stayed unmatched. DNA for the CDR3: TGTGCCAGCAGCTTAACTGGCGGGACAGGAGGTTACATTCAGTACTTC. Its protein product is CASSLTGGTGGYIQYF.

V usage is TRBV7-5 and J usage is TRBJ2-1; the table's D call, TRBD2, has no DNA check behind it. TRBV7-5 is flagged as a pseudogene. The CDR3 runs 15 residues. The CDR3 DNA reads TGTGCCAGCAGCTTTAGCGGGGGGACCTACAATGAGCAGTTCTTC. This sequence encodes CASSFSGGTYNEQFF.

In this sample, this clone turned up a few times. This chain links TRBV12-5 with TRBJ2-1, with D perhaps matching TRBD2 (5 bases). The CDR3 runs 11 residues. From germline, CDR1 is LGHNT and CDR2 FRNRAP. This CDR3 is CASGPYNEQFF. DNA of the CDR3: TGTGCCAGCGGCCCGTACAATGAGCAGTTCTTC.

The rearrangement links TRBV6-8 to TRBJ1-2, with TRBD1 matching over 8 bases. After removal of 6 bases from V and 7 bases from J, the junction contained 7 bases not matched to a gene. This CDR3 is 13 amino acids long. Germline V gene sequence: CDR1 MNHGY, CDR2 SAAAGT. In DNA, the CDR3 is TGTGCCAGCAGACCGGGACAGGTTGGTGGCTACACCTTC. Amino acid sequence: CASRPGQVGGYTF.

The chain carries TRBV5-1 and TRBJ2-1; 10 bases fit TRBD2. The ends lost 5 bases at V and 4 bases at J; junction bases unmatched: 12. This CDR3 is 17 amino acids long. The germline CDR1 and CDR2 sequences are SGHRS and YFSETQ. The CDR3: CASRSGEAGGNYNEQFF. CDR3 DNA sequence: TGCGCCAGCAGATCGGGGGAAGCGGGAGGGAATTACAATGAGCAGTTCTTC. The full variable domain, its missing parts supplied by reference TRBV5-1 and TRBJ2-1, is KAGVTQTPRYLIKTRGQQVTLSCSPISGHRSVSWYQQTPGQGLQFLFEYFSETQRNKGNFPGRFSGRQFSNSRSEMNVSTLELGDSALYLCASRSGEAGGNYNEQFFGPGTRLTVL.

The CDR3 DNA reads as TGTGCCAGTAGCACTAGCGGGAGGGTAGGAGAGACCCAGTACTTC. Its protein product is CASSTSGRVGETQYF. The chain combines TRBV19 with TRBJ2-5, with 13 bases aligning to TRBD2. Germline loops: CDR1 LNHDA, CDR2 SQIVND (reference sequence). CDR3 length equals 15 residues. The V segment lost 6 bases and the J segment 4 bases; nucleotides outside the gene matches: 5. Looking up the rest from reference TRBV19 and TRBJ2-5 gives the full variable domain: DGGITQSPKYLFRKEGQNVTLSCEQNLNHDAMYWYRQDPGQGLRLIYYSQIVNDFQKGDIAEGYSVSREKKESFPLTVTSAQKNPTAFYLCASSTSGRVGETQYFGPGTRLLVL.

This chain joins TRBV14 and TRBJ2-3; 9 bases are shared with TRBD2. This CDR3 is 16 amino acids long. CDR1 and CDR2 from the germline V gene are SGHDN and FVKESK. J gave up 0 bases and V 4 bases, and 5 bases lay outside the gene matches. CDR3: CASSRAGGPSTDTQYF. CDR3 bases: TGTGCCAGCAGCCGGGCGGGGGGGCCTAGCACAGATACGCAGTATTTT.

CDR3 sequence: CASRKALSNQPQHF. CDR3 in DNA: TGTGCCAGCAGAAAGGCGCTAAGCAATCAGCCCCAGCATTTT. The chain has TRBV6-8 and TRBJ1-5; D not resolved. Germline-derived CDR1 and CDR2 are MNHGY and SAAAGT. V was trimmed by 6 bases and J by 1 base, leaving 10 bases between them. CDR3 length: 14 residues.

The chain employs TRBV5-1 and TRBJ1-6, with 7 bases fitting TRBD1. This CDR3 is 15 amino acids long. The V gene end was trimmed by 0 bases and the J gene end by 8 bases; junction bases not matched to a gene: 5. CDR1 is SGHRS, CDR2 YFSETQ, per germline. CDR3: CASSLEGAWDSPLHF. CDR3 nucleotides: TGCGCCAGCAGCTTGGAGGGGGCATGGGATTCACCCCTCCACTTT.

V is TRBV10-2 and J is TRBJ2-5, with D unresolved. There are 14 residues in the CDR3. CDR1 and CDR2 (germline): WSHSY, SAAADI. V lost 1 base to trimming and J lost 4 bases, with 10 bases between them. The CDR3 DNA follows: TGCGCCAGCAGTGAGTTGGCGAAAGTAGAGACCCAGTACTTC. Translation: CASSELAKVETQYF.

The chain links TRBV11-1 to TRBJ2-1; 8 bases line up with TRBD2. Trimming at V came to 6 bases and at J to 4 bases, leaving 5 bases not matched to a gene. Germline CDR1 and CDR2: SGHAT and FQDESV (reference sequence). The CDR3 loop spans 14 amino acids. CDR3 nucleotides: TGTGCCAGCAGTTTTTTAGCGGGGTACAATGAGCAGTTCTTC. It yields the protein CASSFLAGYNEQFF.

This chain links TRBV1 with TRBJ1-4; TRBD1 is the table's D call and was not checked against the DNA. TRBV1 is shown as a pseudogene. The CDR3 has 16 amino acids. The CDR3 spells CASSPDRGWTNEKLFF. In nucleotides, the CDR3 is TGCGCCAGCAGCCCAGACAGGGGATGGACTAATGAAAAACTGTTTTTT.

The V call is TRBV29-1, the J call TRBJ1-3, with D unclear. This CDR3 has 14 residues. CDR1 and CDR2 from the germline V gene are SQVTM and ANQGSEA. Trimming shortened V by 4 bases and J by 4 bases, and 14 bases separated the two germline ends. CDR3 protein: CSVGEPLRGNTIYF. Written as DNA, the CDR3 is TGCAGCGTTGGAGAACCTCTGAGGGGAAACACCATATATTTT.

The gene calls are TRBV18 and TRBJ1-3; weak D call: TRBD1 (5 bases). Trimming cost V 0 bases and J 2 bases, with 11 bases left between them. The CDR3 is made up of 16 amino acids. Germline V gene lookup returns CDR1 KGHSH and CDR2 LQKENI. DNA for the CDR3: TGTGCCAGCTCACCACCGAAGGGGACGCCTGGAAACACCATATATTTT. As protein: CASSPPKGTPGNTIYF.

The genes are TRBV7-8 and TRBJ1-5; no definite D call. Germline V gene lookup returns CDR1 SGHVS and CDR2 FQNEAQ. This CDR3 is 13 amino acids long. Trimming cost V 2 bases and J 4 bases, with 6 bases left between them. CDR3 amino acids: CASSLHNNQPQHF. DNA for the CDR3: TGTGCCAGCAGCTTACACAATAATCAGCCCCAGCATTTT.